This TCR beta chain was profiled in a study of OX40 agonist ivuxolimab in advanced cancers. The wider study: From about 23 to 85 years was the age range, with a mean of around 56 years, and about 78% were male. Two cutaneous melanoma patients and one hepatocellular carcinoma patient, three in all, had partial responses. Study findings and constraints: Blood T cells, both CD4+ and CD8+, expanded clonally by week 6 at 0.1 to 3.0 mg/kg.

Clones were read by immunoSEQ multiplex PCR, and TCRdb kept only the in-frame ones, dropping some. The sample has over 150,000 clones; 85% to 95% are singletons. The CDR3 covers 15 residues. V was pared by 5 bases and J by 0 bases, with 13 bases between. Germline lookup yields CDR1 MNHNS and CDR2 SASEGT. The sample holds one count of this clone. Its antigen is unknown. The material sequenced was CD4+ or CD8+ T cells sorted from blood, taken in a trial of the OX40 agonist ivuxolimab. The source of this sequence is an adult with an advanced solid tumor such as melanoma, head and neck, liver or kidney cancer. The genes are TRBV6-1 and TRBJ1-1; a possible D gene is TRBD1 (5 bases). CDR3 nucleotide sequence: TGTGCCAGCAGTTCTCGGGGGGTCCTGAACACTGAAGCTTTCTTT. It encodes CASSSRGVLNTEAFF.